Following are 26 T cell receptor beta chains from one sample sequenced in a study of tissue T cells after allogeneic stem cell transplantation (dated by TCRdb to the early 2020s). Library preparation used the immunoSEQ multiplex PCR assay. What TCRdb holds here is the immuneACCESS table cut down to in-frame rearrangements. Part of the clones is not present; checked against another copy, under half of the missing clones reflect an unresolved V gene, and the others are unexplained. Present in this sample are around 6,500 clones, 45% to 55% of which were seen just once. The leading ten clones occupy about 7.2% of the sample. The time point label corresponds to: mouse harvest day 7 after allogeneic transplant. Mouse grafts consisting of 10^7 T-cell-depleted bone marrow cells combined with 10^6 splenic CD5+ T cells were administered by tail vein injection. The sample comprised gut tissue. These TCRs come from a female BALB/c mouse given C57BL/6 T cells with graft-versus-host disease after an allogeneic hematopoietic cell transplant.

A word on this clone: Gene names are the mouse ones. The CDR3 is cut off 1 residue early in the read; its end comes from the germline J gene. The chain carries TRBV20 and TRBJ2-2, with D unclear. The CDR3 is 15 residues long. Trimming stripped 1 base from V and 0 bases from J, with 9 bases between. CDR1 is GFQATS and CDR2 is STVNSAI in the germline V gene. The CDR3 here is CGARGPFSNTGQLYF. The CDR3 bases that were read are TGTGGTGCTAGGGGCCCCTTTTCAAACACCGGGCAGCTCTAC.

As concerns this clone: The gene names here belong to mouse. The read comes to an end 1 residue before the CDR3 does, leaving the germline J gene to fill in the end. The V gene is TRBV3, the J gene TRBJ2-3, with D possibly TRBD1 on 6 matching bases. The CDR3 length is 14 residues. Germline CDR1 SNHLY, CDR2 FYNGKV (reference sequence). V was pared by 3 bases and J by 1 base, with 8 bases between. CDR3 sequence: CASSLGQGAETLYF. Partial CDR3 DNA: TGTGCCAGCAGCTTGGGACAAGGTGCAGAAACGCTGTAT.

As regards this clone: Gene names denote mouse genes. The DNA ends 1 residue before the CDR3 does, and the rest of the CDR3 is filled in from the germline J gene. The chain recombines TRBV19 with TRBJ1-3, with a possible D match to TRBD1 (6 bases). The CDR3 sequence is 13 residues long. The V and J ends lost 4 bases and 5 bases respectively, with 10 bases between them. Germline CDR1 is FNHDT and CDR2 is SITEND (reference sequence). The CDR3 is CASSPGTRNTLYF. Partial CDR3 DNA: TGTGCCAGCAGTCCAGGGACAAGAAATACGCTCTAT.

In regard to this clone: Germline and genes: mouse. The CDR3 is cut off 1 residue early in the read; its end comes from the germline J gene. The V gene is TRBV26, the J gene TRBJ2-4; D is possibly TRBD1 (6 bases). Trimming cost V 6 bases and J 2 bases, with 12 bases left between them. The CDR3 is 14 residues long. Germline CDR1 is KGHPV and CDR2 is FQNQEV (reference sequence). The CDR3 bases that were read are TGTGCCAGCAGCCTTGGGACATATCAAAACACCTTGTAC. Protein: CASSLGTYQNTLY. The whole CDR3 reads CASSLGTYQNTLYF.

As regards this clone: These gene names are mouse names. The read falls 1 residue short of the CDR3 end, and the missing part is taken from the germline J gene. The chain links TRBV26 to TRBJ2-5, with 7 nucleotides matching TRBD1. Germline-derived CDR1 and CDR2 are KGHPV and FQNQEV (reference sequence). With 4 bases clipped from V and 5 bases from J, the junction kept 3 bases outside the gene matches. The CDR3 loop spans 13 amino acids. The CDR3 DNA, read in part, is TGTGCCAGCAGTCCGGGACAGAGAGACACCCAGTAC. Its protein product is CASSPGQRDTQY. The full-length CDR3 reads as CASSPGQRDTQYF. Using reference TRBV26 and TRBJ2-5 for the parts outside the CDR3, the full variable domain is NSKVIQTPRYLVKGQGQKAKMRCIPEKGHPVVFWYQQNKNNEFKFLINFQNQEVLQQIDMTEKRFSAECPSNSPCSLEIQSSEAGDSALYLCASSPGQRDTQYFGPGTRLLVL.

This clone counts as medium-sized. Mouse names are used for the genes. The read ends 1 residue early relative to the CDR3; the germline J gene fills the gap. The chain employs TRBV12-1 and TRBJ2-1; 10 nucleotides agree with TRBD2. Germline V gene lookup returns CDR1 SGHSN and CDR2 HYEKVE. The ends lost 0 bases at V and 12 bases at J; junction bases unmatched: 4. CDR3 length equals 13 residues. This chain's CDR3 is CASSLAGGARQFF. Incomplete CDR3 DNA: TGTGCCAGCTCTCTCGCTGGGGGGGCGCGGCAGTTC. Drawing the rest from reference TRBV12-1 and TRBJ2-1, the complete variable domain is DSGVVQSPRHIIKEKGGRSVLTCIPISGHSNVVWYQQTLGKELKFLIQHYEKVERDKGFLPSRFSVQQFDDYHSEMNMSALELEDSAMYFCASSLAGGARQFFGPGTRLTVL.

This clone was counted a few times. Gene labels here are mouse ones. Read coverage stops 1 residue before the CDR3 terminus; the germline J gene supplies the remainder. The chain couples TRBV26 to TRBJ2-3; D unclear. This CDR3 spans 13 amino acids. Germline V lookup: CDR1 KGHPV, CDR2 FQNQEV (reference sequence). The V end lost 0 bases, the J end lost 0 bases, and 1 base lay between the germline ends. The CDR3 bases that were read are TGTGCCAGCAGTCTGTCGAGTGCAGAAACGCTGTAT. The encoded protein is CASSLSSAETLY. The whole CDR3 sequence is CASSLSSAETLYF.

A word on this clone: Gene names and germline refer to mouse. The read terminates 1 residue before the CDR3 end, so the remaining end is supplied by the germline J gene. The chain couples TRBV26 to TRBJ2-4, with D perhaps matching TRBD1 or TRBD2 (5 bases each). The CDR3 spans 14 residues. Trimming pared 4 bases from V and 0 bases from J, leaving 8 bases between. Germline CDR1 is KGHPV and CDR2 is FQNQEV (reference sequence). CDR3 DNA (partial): TGTGCCAGCAGTCGGGGCAGTAGTCAAAACACCTTGTAC. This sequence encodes CASSRGSSQNTLY. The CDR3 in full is CASSRGSSQNTLYF.

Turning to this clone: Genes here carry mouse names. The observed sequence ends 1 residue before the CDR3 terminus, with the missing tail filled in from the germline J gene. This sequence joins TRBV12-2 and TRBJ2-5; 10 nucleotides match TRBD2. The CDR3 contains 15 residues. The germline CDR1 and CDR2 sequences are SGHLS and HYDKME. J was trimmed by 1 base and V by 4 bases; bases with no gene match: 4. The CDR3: CASSFWGGDQDTQYF. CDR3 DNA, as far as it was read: TGTGCCAGCTCCTTCTGGGGGGGCGACCAAGACACCCAGTAC.

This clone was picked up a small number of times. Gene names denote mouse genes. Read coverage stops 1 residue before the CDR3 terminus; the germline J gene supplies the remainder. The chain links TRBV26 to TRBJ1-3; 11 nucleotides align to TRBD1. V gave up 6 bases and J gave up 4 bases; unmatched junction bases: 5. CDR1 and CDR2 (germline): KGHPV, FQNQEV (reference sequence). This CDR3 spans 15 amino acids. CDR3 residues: CASSRTGGAGNTLYF. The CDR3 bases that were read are TGTGCCAGCAGCCGGACAGGGGGCGCAGGAAATACGCTCTAT.

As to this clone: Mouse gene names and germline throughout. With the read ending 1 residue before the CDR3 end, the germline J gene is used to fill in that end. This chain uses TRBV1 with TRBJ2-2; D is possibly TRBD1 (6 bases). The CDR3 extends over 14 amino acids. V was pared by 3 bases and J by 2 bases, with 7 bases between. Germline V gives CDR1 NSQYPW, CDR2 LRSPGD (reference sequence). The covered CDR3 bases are TGCACCTGCAGTGCGCAGGGGAACACCGGGCAGCTCTAC. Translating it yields CTCSAQGNTGQLY. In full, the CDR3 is CTCSAQGNTGQLYF. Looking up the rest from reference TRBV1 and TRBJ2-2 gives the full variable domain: VTLLEQNPRWRLVPRGQAVNLRCILKNSQYPWMSWYQQDLQKQLQWLFTLRSPGDKEVKSLPGADYLATRVTDTELRLQVANMSQGRTLYCTCSAQGNTGQLYFGEGSKLTVL.

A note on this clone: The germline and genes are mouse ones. The CDR3 here is CASSHRDTQYF. Partial CDR3 DNA: TGTGCCAGCAGCCACAGGGACACCCAGTAC. This chain links TRBV26 with TRBJ2-5, with a weak D call TRBD1 (5 bases). The read gets to within 1 residue of the CDR3 end, and the germline J gene fills in the rest. This CDR3 has 11 amino acids. V was trimmed by 6 bases and J by 6 bases, leaving 7 bases between them. CDR1 and CDR2 (germline): KGHPV, FQNQEV (reference sequence).

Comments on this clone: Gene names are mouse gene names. The CDR3 protein is CASSPRGRDSDYTF. The CDR3 DNA, read in part, is TGTGCCAGCAGCCCCAGGGGACGGGACTCCGACTACACC. This rearrangement joins TRBV24 to TRBJ1-2, with D perhaps matching TRBD1 (6 bases). The CDR3 is cut off 1 residue early in the read; its end comes from the germline J gene. The CDR3 loop spans 14 amino acids. Trimming shortened V by 6 bases and J by 3 bases, and 14 bases separated the two germline ends. Germline CDR1 and CDR2: KGHTA and FRNEEI.

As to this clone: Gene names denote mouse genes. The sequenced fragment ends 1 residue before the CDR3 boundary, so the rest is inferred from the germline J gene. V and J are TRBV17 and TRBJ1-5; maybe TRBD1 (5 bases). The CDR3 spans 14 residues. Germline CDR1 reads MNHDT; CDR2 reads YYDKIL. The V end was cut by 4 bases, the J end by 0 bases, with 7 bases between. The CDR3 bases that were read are TGTGCTAGCAGTACGGACATTAACAACCAGGCTCCGCTT. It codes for CASSTDINNQAPL. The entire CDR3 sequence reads CASSTDINNQAPLF.

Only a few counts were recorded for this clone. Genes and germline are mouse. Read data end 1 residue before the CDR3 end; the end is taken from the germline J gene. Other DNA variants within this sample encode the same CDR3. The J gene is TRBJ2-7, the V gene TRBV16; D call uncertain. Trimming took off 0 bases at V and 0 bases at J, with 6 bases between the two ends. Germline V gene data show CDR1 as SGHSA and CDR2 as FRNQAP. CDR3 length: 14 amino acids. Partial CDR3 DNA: TGTGCAAGCAGCTTAGAGGATAGCTCCTATGAACAGTAC. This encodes CASSLEDSSYEQY. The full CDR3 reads CASSLEDSSYEQYF.

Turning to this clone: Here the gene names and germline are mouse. The CDR3 is CASSSGGYTEVFF. The sequenced CDR3 bases are TGTGCCAGCAGTTCAGGGGGCTACACAGAAGTCTTC. The chain uses TRBV26 and TRBJ1-1; 8 bases are a match to TRBD1. The read finishes 1 residue shy of the CDR3 end, and the germline J gene is used to complete it. The CDR3 is made up of 13 amino acids. The junction had 2 bases not matched to a gene; V was cut back by 5 bases and J by 3 bases. The germline V gene encodes CDR1 KGHPV and CDR2 FQNQEV (reference sequence).

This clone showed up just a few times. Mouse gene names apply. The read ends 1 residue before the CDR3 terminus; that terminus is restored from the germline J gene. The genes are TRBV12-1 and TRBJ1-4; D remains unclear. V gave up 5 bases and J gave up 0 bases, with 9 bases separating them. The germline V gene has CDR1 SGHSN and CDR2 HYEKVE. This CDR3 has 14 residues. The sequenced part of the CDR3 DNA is TGTGCCAGCTTTCGTGGGTTTTCCAACGAAAGATTATTT. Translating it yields CASFRGFSNERLF. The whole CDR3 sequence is CASFRGFSNERLFF.

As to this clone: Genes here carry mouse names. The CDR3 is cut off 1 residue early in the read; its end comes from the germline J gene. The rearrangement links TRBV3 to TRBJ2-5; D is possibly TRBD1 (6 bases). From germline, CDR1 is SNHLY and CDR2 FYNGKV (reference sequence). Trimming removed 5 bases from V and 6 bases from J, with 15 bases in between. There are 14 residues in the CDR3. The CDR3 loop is CASSHRDGRDTQYF. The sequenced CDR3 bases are TGTGCCAGCAGCCACAGGGACGGGCGGGACACCCAGTAC. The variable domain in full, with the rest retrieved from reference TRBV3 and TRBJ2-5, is GPKVLQIPSHQIIDMGQMVTLNCDPVSNHLYFYWYKQILGQQMEFLVNFYNGKVMEKSKLFKDQFSVERPDGSYFTLKIQPTALEDSAVYFCASSHRDGRDTQYFGPGTRLLVL.

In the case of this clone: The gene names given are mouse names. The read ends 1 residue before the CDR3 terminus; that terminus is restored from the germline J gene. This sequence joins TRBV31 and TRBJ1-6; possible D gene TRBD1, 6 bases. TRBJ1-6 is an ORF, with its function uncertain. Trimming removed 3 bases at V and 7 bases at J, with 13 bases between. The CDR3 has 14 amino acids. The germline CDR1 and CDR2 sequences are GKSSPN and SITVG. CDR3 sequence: CAWRPGQRNSPLYF. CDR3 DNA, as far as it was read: TGTGCCTGGAGGCCCGGACAGAGGAATTCGCCCCTCTAC.

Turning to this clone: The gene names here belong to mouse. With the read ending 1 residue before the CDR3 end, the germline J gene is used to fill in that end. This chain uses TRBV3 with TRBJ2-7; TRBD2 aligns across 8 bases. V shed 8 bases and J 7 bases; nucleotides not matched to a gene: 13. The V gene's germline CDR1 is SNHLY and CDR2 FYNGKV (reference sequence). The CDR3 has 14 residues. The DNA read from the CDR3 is TGTGCCAGCTCTCTCGGGGGGGGGCGCCGAGAACAGTAC. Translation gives CASSLGGGRREQY. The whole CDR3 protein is CASSLGGGRREQYF.

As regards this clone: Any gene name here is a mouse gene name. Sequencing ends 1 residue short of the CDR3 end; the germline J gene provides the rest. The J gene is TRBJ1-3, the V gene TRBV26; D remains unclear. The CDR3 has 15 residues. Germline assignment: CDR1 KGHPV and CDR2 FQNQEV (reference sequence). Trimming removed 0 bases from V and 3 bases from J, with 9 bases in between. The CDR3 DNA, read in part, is TGTGCCAGCAGTCTGTCGAATGGGGTTGGAAATACGCTCTAT. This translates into CASSLSNGVGNTLY. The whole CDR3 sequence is CASSLSNGVGNTLYF.

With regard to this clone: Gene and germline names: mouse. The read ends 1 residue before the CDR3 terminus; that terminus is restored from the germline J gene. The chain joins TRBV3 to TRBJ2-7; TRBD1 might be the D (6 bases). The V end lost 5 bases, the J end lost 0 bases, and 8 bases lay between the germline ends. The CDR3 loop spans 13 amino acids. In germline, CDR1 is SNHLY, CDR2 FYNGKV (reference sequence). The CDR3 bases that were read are TGTGCCAGCAGCCAGGGGAGCTCCTATGAACAGTAC. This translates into CASSQGSSYEQY. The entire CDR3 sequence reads CASSQGSSYEQYF.

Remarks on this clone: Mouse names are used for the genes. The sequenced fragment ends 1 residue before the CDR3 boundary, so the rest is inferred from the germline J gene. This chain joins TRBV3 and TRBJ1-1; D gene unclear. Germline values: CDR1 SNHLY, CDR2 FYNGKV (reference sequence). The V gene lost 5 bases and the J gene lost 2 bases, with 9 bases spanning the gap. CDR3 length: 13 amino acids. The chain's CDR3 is CASSPDTNTEVFF. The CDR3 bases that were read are TGTGCCAGCAGCCCCGACACTAACACAGAAGTCTTC.

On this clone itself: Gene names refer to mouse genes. CDR3 amino acids: CASSSGLGGRAEQFF. CDR3 DNA, as far as it was read: TGTGCCAGCAGCTCCGGACTGGGGGGGCGGGCTGAGCAGTTC. This chain links TRBV3 with TRBJ2-1, with 13 bases lining up with TRBD2. The CDR3 end is not reached by the read, which stops 1 residue before it; the germline J gene fills it in. The CDR3 runs 15 residues. CDR1 is SNHLY and CDR2 is FYNGKV in the germline V gene (reference sequence). The V and J ends lost 4 bases and 7 bases, in that order; junction bases with no gene match: 4.

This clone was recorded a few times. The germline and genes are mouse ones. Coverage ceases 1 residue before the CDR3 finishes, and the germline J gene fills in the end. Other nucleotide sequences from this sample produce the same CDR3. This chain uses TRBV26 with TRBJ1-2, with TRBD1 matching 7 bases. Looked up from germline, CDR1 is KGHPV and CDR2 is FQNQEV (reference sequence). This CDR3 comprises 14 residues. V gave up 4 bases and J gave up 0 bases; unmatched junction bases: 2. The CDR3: CASSRQGANSDYTF. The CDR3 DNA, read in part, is TGTGCCAGCAGTCGACAGGGTGCAAACTCCGACTACACC.

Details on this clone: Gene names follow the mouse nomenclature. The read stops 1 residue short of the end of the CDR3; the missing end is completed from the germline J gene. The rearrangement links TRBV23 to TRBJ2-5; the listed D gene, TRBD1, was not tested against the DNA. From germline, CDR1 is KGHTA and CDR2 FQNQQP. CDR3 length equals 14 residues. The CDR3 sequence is CSSSQSAGADTQYF. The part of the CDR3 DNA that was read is TGCTCCAGCAGTCAATCGGCAGGGGCAGACACCCAGTAC.